Shown below are 28 T cell receptor beta chains from a single sample sequenced in a study of patients and donors after allogeneic stem cell transplantation. Each CDR3 protein gets one entry after TCRdb re-called the RT-PCR reads with MiXCR. In the table there are about 960,000 distinct CDR3 sequences, roughly 17% of which are singletons. The specimen sequenced was blood, either unsorted or a sorted T cell fraction (not recorded which). All receptors come from a human donor who was either an allogeneic HSCT recipient or a stem cell or donor lymphocyte infusion donor (not recorded which). It is not recorded whose cells these are; they may come from a transplant donor.

This chain connects TRBV12-3 or TRBV12-4 to TRBJ1-5; perhaps TRBD1 as D (6 bases). The CDR3 has 17 amino acids. V shed 1 base and J shed 0 bases, with 13 bases lying between them. The CDR3 is CASSLVETGNSNQPQHF. The CDR3 region has the DNA TGTGCCAGCAGTTTAGTAGAGACAGGTAATAGCAATCAGCCCCAGCATTTT.

This clonotype was observed a handful of times. The chain couples TRBV27 to TRBJ1-5, with 7 bases that match TRBD1. The CDR3 spans 15 residues. The germline CDR1 and CDR2 sequences are MNHEY and SMNVEV (reference sequence). Germline trimming cut 6 bases from V and 7 bases from J; bases unmatched to any gene: 12. The CDR3 DNA follows: TGTGCCAGCAGGACCACACAGGGGATCGGCCAGCCCCAGCATTTT. Its translation: CASRTTQGIGQPQHF.

This sequence joins TRBV11-2 and TRBJ1-5; D uncertain. The V and J ends lost 2 bases and 7 bases respectively, with 9 bases between them. This CDR3 contains 13 residues. Germline V gene sequence: CDR1 SGHAT, CDR2 FQNNGV. DNA for the CDR3: TGTGCCAGCAGCTTAAATACTGGGCAGCCCCAGCATTTT. Translating it yields CASSLNTGQPQHF.

The chain uses TRBV29-1 and TRBJ2-1; 7 positions match TRBD2. The CDR3 contains 13 residues. From germline, CDR1 is SQVTM and CDR2 ANQGSEA. V trimming: 7 bases; J trimming: 7 bases; junction bases outside the gene matches: 10. The DNA for the CDR3 is TGCAGCGGGCGACCTAGCGGTCTAAATGAGCAGTTCTTC. Translation gives CSGRPSGLNEQFF.

This clonotype has ten or more counts. The chain joins TRBV5-1 to TRBJ2-2, with D uncertain. Germline lookup yields CDR1 SGHRS and CDR2 YFSETQ. V was trimmed by 6 bases and J by 1 base, leaving 7 bases between them. The CDR3 extends over 13 amino acids. The CDR3 loop is CASNPGNTGELFF. For the CDR3, the DNA is TGCGCCAGCAACCCAGGGAACACCGGGGAGCTGTTTTTT. Combining the CDR3 with reference TRBV5-1 and TRBJ2-2 gives the whole variable domain KAGVTQTPRYLIKTRGQQVTLSCSPISGHRSVSWYQQTPGQGLQFLFEYFSETQRNKGNFPGRFSGRQFSNSRSEMNVSTLELGDSALYLCASNPGNTGELFFGEGSRLTVL.

Only a few counts were recorded for this clonotype. This chain connects TRBV6-5 to TRBJ1-3; D not certain. The germline V and J ends were trimmed by 2 bases and 0 bases, with 17 bases remaining between them. The CDR3 has 18 residues. Germline assignment: CDR1 MNHEY and CDR2 SVGAGI. The CDR3 bases are TGTGCCAGCAGTTACGCCCTGGACGGGAAAGCCTCTGGAAACACCATATATTTT. Protein product: CASSYALDGKASGNTIYF.

The chain joins TRBV15 to TRBJ2-3; 13 nucleotides align to TRBD2. CDR3 length: 18 residues. Trimming at V came to 3 bases and at J to 2 bases, leaving 8 bases not matched to a gene. Germline V gives CDR1 LNHNV, CDR2 YYDKDF (reference sequence). CDR3: CATSRSRTSGGPTDTQYF. The CDR3 bases are TGTGCCACCAGCAGGTCCAGGACTAGCGGGGGCCCCACAGATACGCAGTATTTT.

The genes are TRBV6-1 and TRBJ2-3; D not resolved. V was cut by 5 bases and J by 1 base, with 13 bases left in between. Germline lookup yields CDR1 MNHNS and CDR2 SASEGT. This CDR3 is 15 amino acids long. The CDR3 region is CASSRTKARTDTQYF. Written as DNA, the CDR3 is TGTGCCAGCAGTAGAACCAAGGCCCGCACAGATACGCAGTATTTT.

The J gene is TRBJ1-3, the V gene TRBV30, with D perhaps matching TRBD1 (5 bases). Trimming stripped 4 bases from V and 4 bases from J, with 11 bases between. Germline V CDR1 and CDR2: GTSNPN, SVGIG (reference sequence). CDR3 size: 13 residues. This chain's CDR3 is CAWNGGDGNTIYF. The CDR3 DNA follows: TGTGCCTGGAATGGAGGGGACGGAAACACCATATATTTT.

The chain uses TRBV20-1 and TRBJ2-7, with no clear D. The CDR3 contains 12 residues. Germline values: CDR1 DFQATT, CDR2 SNEGSKA (reference sequence). V lost 4 bases, J lost 0 bases, and 7 bases lay in between. The CDR3 is CSAMDVSYEQYF. In DNA, the CDR3 is TGCAGTGCTATGGACGTCTCCTACGAGCAGTACTTC.

This clonotype was picked up a small number of times. The genes are TRBV12-3 or TRBV12-4 and TRBJ1-3, with D tentatively TRBD1 (6 bases). The CDR3 sequence is 15 residues long. Trimming took off 8 bases at V and 2 bases at J, with 16 bases between the two ends. This CDR3 reads CASAPNRAAGNTIYF. CDR3 DNA sequence: TGTGCCAGCGCCCCGAACAGGGCGGCTGGAAACACCATATATTTT.

This clonotype was seen many times. The chain couples TRBV12-3 or TRBV12-4 to TRBJ1-1; a weak D match, TRBD1 (6 bases). Trimming took off 6 bases at V and 3 bases at J, with 17 bases between the two ends. This CDR3 region has 15 residues. The CDR3 nucleotides are TGTGCCAGCAGCCTCCCCGGGGGGCAAGACACTGAAGCTTTCTTT. It specifies CASSLPGGQDTEAFF.

The table lists this clonotype with a few counts. The V call is TRBV20-1, the J call TRBJ2-4; a possible D gene is TRBD1 (6 bases). The V end lost 4 bases, the J end lost 4 bases, and 14 bases lay between the germline ends. Germline CDR1 reads DFQATT; CDR2 reads SNEGSKA (reference sequence). The CDR3 sequence is 14 residues long. The CDR3 bases are TGCAGTGCTACTCCTCCGACAGGAAAAAACATTCAGTACTTC. As protein: CSATPPTGKNIQYF.

This clonotype was seen a handful of times. The chain links TRBV29-1 to TRBJ2-7; either TRBD1 or TRBD2 may fit D (5 bases each). Trimming removed 7 bases from V and 0 bases from J, with 22 bases in between. CDR3 size: 16 residues. Germline assignment: CDR1 SQVTM and CDR2 ANQGSEA. CDR3 in DNA: TGCAGCGCCCGACGGGGCGTCGATTCAAGCTCCTACGAGCAGTACTTC. Amino acid sequence: CSARRGVDSSSYEQYF.

This clonotype was counted only a few times. V is TRBV7-9 and J is TRBJ2-7, with TRBD2 matching 12 bases. Germline V gives CDR1 SEHNR, CDR2 FQNEAQ (reference sequence). V shed 4 bases, J shed 0 bases, and the junction held 4 bases outside the gene matches. This CDR3 is built from 16 residues. The CDR3 protein is CASSSRTSGASYEQYF. The CDR3 coding sequence is TGTGCCAGCAGCTCCAGGACTAGCGGGGCCTCCTACGAGCAGTACTTC. Filled out from reference TRBV7-9 and TRBJ2-7, the complete variable domain reads DTGVSQNPRHKITKRGQNVTFRCDPISEHNRLYWYRQTLGQGPEFLTYFQNEAQLEKSRLLSDRFSAERPKGSFSTLEIQRTEQGDSAMYLCASSSRTSGASYEQYFGPGTRLTVT.

The chain couples TRBV6-1 to TRBJ1-5; D possibly corresponds to TRBD1 (6 bases). In germline, CDR1 is MNHNS, CDR2 SASEGT. The germline V and J ends were trimmed by 6 bases and 6 bases, with 15 bases remaining between them. The CDR3 runs 14 residues. CDR3 coding DNA: TGTGCCAGCAGGGACAGAGAGGTGTTTCAGCCCCAGCATTTT. Its protein product is CASRDREVFQPQHF.

This clonotype was found many times. The rearrangement joins TRBV20-1 to TRBJ1-2; possible D gene TRBD1, 5 bases. With 6 bases removed from V and 4 bases from J, the gap between germline ends came to 12 bases. The CDR3 length is 12 residues. Germline-derived CDR1 and CDR2 are DFQATT and SNEGSKA (reference sequence). DNA of the CDR3: TGCAGTGCCACTCACACAGGCTATGGCTACACCTTC. Translated: CSATHTGYGYTF.

The J gene is TRBJ2-5, the V gene TRBV28; the D call may be TRBD1 or TRBD2 (5 bases each). The CDR3 has 17 residues. Trimming took off 1 base at V and 5 bases at J, with 20 bases between the two ends. Germline V CDR1 and CDR2: MDHEN, SYDVKM. Here the CDR3 reads CASSLFGGSPPGETQYF. Written as DNA, the CDR3 is TGTGCCAGCAGTTTATTTGGGGGTTCCCCCCCCGGGGAGACCCAGTACTTC.

V and J are TRBV6-1 and TRBJ1-1; the D is unclear. Germline lookup yields CDR1 MNHNS and CDR2 SASEGT. The CDR3 has 15 amino acids. Trimming took off 7 bases at V and 1 base at J, with 16 bases between the two ends. CDR3 sequence (DNA): TGTGCCAGCACGACGACAAAATTGGGGAACACTGAAGCTTTCTTT. Its protein is CASTTTKLGNTEAFF.

This chain connects TRBV20-1 to TRBJ2-7; D gene unclear. This CDR3 contains 15 residues. The V end was cut by 1 base, the J end by 0 bases, with 13 bases between. Germline loops: CDR1 DFQATT, CDR2 SNEGSKA (reference sequence). CDR3 DNA: TGCAGTGCTAGAGGGGTAGCAAGAAGCTCCTACGAGCAGTACTTC. This sequence encodes CSARGVARSSYEQYF.

The V and J genes are TRBV20-1 and TRBJ2-3; D possibly corresponds to TRBD2 (6 bases). The CDR3 runs 13 residues. Germline values: CDR1 DFQATT, CDR2 SNEGSKA (reference sequence). Trimming removed 3 bases at V and 1 base at J, with 8 bases between. The CDR3 spells CSASSGRTDTQYF. The CDR3 DNA reads TGCAGTGCTAGTAGCGGTCGCACAGATACGCAGTATTTT.

This clonotype was picked up a small number of times. The V and J genes are TRBV6-1 and TRBJ1-2, with TRBD1 matching over 10 bases. This CDR3 contains 14 residues. J gave up 4 bases and V 7 bases, and 6 bases lay outside the gene matches. Germline V lookup: CDR1 MNHNS, CDR2 SASEGT. The CDR3 spells CASMTGGVGYGYTF. The CDR3 DNA follows: TGTGCCAGCATGACAGGGGGCGTGGGCTATGGCTACACCTTC.

The chain is built from TRBV18 and TRBJ1-5; D remains unclear. Trimming cost V 2 bases and J 1 base, with 9 bases left between them. The CDR3 runs 15 residues. CDR1 KGHSH and CDR2 LQKENI come from the germline V gene. CDR3 residues: CASSPGFWSNQPQHF. In DNA, the CDR3 is TGTGCCAGCTCACCAGGATTCTGGAGCAATCAGCCCCAGCATTTT. Using reference TRBV18 and TRBJ1-5 for the parts outside the CDR3, the full variable domain is NAGVMQNPRHLVRRRGQEARLRCSPMKGHSHVYWYRQLPEEGLKFMVYLQKENIIDESGMPKERFSAEFPKEGPSILRIQQVVRGDSAAYFCASSPGFWSNQPQHFGDGTRLSIL.

V gene TRBV4-1 combines with J gene TRBJ1-5; a possible D gene is TRBD1 (5 bases). The V end was cut by 1 base, the J end by 5 bases, with 12 bases between. The CDR3 spans 15 residues. Germline loops: CDR1 MGHRA, CDR2 YSYEKL. DNA for the CDR3: TGCGCCAGCAGCCAAGTTGAGGGGAGCCATCAGCCCCAGCATTTT. The encoded protein is CASSQVEGSHQPQHF.

V and J are TRBV7-2 and TRBJ2-7; weak D call: TRBD1 (6 bases). The V end was cut by 7 bases, the J end by 2 bases, with 15 bases between. Germline V CDR1 and CDR2: SGHTA, FQGNSA. There are 14 residues in the CDR3. CDR3 DNA: TGTGCCAGCAATAACCCGGCAGGGGCCTACGAGCAGTACTTC. This translates into CASNNPAGAYEQYF.

The chain recombines TRBV11-3 with TRBJ1-1, with 7 bases matching TRBD1. V gave up 1 base and J gave up 5 bases; unmatched junction bases: 4. Per the germline V gene, CDR1 is SGHNT and CDR2 is YENEEA. CDR3 length: 14 residues. CDR3 protein: CASSLGVTGTEAFF. CDR3 DNA sequence: TGTGCCAGCAGCTTAGGTGTGACAGGGACTGAAGCTTTCTTT.

The chain is built from TRBV20-1 and TRBJ1-3; D is unclear. CDR1 and CDR2 (germline): DFQATT, SNEGSKA (reference sequence). Trimming removed 6 bases from V and 2 bases from J, with 23 bases in between. The CDR3 sequence is 17 residues long. CDR3 bases: TGCAGTGCCCACCATGGGGAAAAAAACGAACCTGGAAACACCATATATTTT. Translated, it gives CSAHHGEKNEPGNTIYF.

The V gene is TRBV29-1, the J gene TRBJ1-1; D is unclear. This CDR3 contains 12 residues. Germline loops: CDR1 SQVTM, CDR2 ANQGSEA. V was clipped by 6 bases and J by 1 base, with 9 bases between them. CDR3 sequence reads: CSVGEQNTEAFF. CDR3 nucleotides: TGCAGCGTCGGAGAGCAGAACACTGAAGCTTTCTTT. Based on the CDR3 plus reference TRBV29-1 and TRBJ1-1, the full variable domain is SAVISQKPSRDICQRGTSLTIQCQVDSQVTMMFWYRQQPGQSLTLIATANQGSEATYESGFVIDKFPISRPNLTFSTLTVSNMSPEDSSIYLCSVGEQNTEAFFGQGTRLTVV.